What follows are 21 T cell receptor beta chains derived from one specimen sequenced in a study of blood T cell repertoires in COVID-19. The protocol was immunoSEQ multiplex PCR, while the TCRdb copy is restricted to in-frame clones and leaves out a portion. The table has about 250,000 clones, about 82% seen once. Source material: peripheral blood. All receptors come from a woman older than 75 with COVID-19, enrolled during active disease.

The chain links TRBV5-1 to TRBJ2-7; weak D call: TRBD2 (5 bases). Trimming took 0 bases from V and 0 from J, leaving 7 bases between them. The CDR3 is 14 amino acids. Germline assignment: CDR1 SGHRS and CDR2 YFSETQ. CDR3 region: CASSLAGSSYEQYV. The CDR3, as DNA: TGCGCCAGCAGCTTGGCGGGGAGCTCCTACGAGCAGTACGTC.

The chain combines TRBV28 with TRBJ1-1; no firm D call. This CDR3 region has 13 residues. V was clipped by 4 bases and J by 5 bases, with 11 bases between them. Germline V gives CDR1 MDHEN, CDR2 SYDVKM. The CDR3 reads CASSYPGKTEAFF. The CDR3 DNA reads as TGTGCCAGCAGTTACCCGGGGAAAACTGAAGCTTTCTTT.

The gene calls are TRBV27 and TRBJ1-2, with 8 bases fitting TRBD1. The CDR3 length is 14 residues. Germline V lookup: CDR1 MNHEY, CDR2 SMNVEV (reference sequence). V shed 6 bases, J shed 3 bases, and the junction held 6 bases outside the gene matches. The CDR3 here is CASSGQGRDYGYTF. The DNA of the CDR3 is TGTGCCAGCAGCGGACAGGGACGGGACTATGGCTACACCTTC.

V usage is TRBV7-6 and J usage is TRBJ2-2; D uncertain. CDR3 length: 15 amino acids. Germline-derived CDR1 and CDR2 are SGHVS and FNYEAQ. V dropped 5 bases and J dropped 5 bases, with 15 bases sitting between them. The CDR3 sequence is CASSPGPLKTGELFF. The CDR3 bases are TGTGCCAGCAGCCCTGGGCCCCTAAAGACCGGGGAGCTGTTTTTT. The full variable domain, with the rest looked up from reference TRBV7-6 and TRBJ2-2, is GAGVSQSPRYKVTKRGQDVALRCDPISGHVSLYWYRQALGQGPEFLTYFNYEAQQDKSGLPNDRFSAERPEGSISTLTIQRTEQRDSAMYRCASSPGPLKTGELFFGEGSRLTVL.

Concerning this clone: Within the sample, other DNA sequences also encode this same CDR3. This rearrangement joins TRBV18 to TRBJ2-7, with D tentatively TRBD2 (6 bases). CDR3 length: 14 amino acids. CDR1 and CDR2 (germline): KGHSH, LQKENI. The V end was cut by 3 bases, the J end by 2 bases, with 11 bases between. CDR3 sequence reads: CASSPGTGAYEQYF. The CDR3 DNA is TGTGCCAGCTCACCCGGGACGGGAGCCTACGAGCAGTACTTC.

This clone was observed a single time. The chain carries TRBV28 and TRBJ2-5; D uncertain. V was cut by 3 bases and J by 4 bases, with 15 bases left in between. Germline V CDR1 and CDR2: MDHEN, SYDVKM. This CDR3 spans 15 amino acids. CDR3 sequence (DNA): TGTGCCAGCAGTTTTAAGCGCCCCCCCGTAGAGACCCAGTACTTC. As protein: CASSFKRPPVETQYF.

This clone was seen once. The rearrangement uses TRBV5-1 and TRBJ2-3, with D possibly TRBD1 on 6 matching bases. CDR3 length: 15 residues. CDR1 SGHRS and CDR2 YFSETQ come from the germline V gene. Deletions cut 0 bases from V and 2 bases from J, with 10 bases between. In DNA form, the CDR3 reads TGCGCCAGCAGCTTGGGGGGGCCCCCCACAGATACGCAGTATTTT. Its protein is CASSLGGPPTDTQYF.

The genes are TRBV4-2 and TRBJ2-1, with D possibly TRBD2 on 5 matching bases. V lost 4 bases and J 1 base, leaving 8 bases between the germline ends. There are 14 residues in the CDR3. Germline V gene lookup returns CDR1 LGHNA and CDR2 YNFKEQ. CDR3 protein: CASSLGLSYNEQFF. DNA for the CDR3: TGTGCCAGCAGCCTCGGACTTTCCTACAATGAGCAGTTCTTC.

In its sample, this clone was seen once. The chain couples TRBV19 to TRBJ2-1; D possibly corresponds to TRBD2 (6 bases). V was trimmed by 3 bases and J by 0 bases, leaving 6 bases between them. The CDR3 runs 14 residues. Germline CDR1 is LNHDA and CDR2 is SQIVND (reference sequence). The CDR3 coding sequence is TGTGCCAGTAGTATTAGCGGCTCCTACAATGAGCAGTTCTTC. This gives the protein CASSISGSYNEQFF.

The rearrangement joins TRBV5-1 to TRBJ1-1, with D tentatively TRBD1 (5 bases). Trimming removed 0 bases at V and 1 base at J, with 7 bases between. The CDR3 has 14 amino acids. Germline values: CDR1 SGHRS, CDR2 YFSETQ. The CDR3 spells CASSLETANTEAFF. In DNA, the CDR3 is TGCGCCAGCAGCTTGGAGACAGCGAACACTGAAGCTTTCTTT.

The DNA of the CDR3 is TGTGCCAGCAGCTTGTCTAGCGGGGCCCAAGAGACCCAGTACTTC. Its protein is CASSLSSGAQETQYF. This chain links TRBV7-2 with TRBJ2-5; TRBD2 matches at 9 bases. This CDR3 is 15 amino acids long. CDR1 SGHTA and CDR2 FQGNSA come from the germline V gene. V dropped 3 bases and J dropped 1; count of bases not matched to a gene: 3.

This clone was observed a few times. The CDR3 protein is CASSEGRHFSGNTIYF. The CDR3 coding sequence is TGTGCCAGCAGTGAAGGTCGACACTTCTCTGGAAACACCATATATTTT. The chain uses TRBV2 and TRBJ1-3; no definite D call. The V end was cut by 1 base, the J end by 0 bases, with 10 bases between. The CDR3 length is 16 residues. Germline V lookup: CDR1 SNHLY, CDR2 FYNNEI.

V is TRBV10-1 and J is TRBJ1-1, with a possible D match to TRBD1 (5 bases). The V gene lost 4 bases and the J gene lost 2 bases, with 8 bases spanning the gap. Germline V gene data show CDR1 as WNHNN and CDR2 as SYGVQD (reference sequence). The CDR3 loop spans 13 amino acids. In nucleotides, the CDR3 is TGCGCCAGCAGTGTTGGGGCTAACACTGAAGCTTTCTTT. It specifies CASSVGANTEAFF.

The CDR3 coding sequence is TGCAGTGCTAGTATTGGAGCGGGGGCGAACACCGGGGAGCTGTTTTTT. Translating gives CSASIGAGANTGELFF. The chain is built from TRBV20-1 and TRBJ2-2, with 8 bases aligning to TRBD2. The CDR3 runs 16 residues. Germline values: CDR1 DFQATT, CDR2 SNEGSKA (reference sequence). Trimming cost V 3 bases and J 0 bases; bases outside gene matches: 6.

This clone has a single count. V gene TRBV12-3 or TRBV12-4 combines with J gene TRBJ1-1; D possibly corresponds to TRBD1 (6 bases). V lost 5 bases to trimming and J lost 5 bases, with 12 bases between them. The CDR3 length is 13 residues. In nucleotides, the CDR3 is TGTGCCAGCAGTCAGCTTACAGGGACTGAAGCTTTCTTT. Its protein product is CASSQLTGTEAFF.

The rearrangement links TRBV6-6 to TRBJ1-4; D perhaps matches TRBD1 (6 bases). V lost 5 bases and J lost 3, with 16 bases in between. From germline, CDR1 is MNHNY and CDR2 SVGAGI (reference sequence). This CDR3 is built from 16 residues. CDR3 amino acids: CASSRLGGRSNEKLFF. DNA for the CDR3: TGTGCCAGCAGTCGCCTTGGGGGCCGCTCTAATGAAAAACTGTTTTTT.

The chain employs TRBV5-1 and TRBJ2-1; TRBD2 agrees at 9 bases. The junction had 7 bases not matched to a gene; V was cut back by 4 bases and J by 2 bases. The CDR3 has 16 amino acids. The germline V gene encodes CDR1 SGHRS and CDR2 YFSETQ. This CDR3 reads CASSPSAGGPYNEQFF. CDR3 sequence (DNA): TGCGCCAGCAGCCCGTCCGCGGGGGGGCCCTACAATGAGCAGTTCTTC. Full variable domain (rest looked up from reference TRBV5-1 and TRBJ2-1): KAGVTQTPRYLIKTRGQQVTLSCSPISGHRSVSWYQQTPGQGLQFLFEYFSETQRNKGNFPGRFSGRQFSNSRSEMNVSTLELGDSALYLCASSPSAGGPYNEQFFGPGTRLTVL.

The chain uses TRBV2 and TRBJ2-1; D might be TRBD1 (6 bases). From germline, CDR1 is SNHLY and CDR2 FYNNEI. The CDR3 runs 15 residues. Trimming pared 5 bases from V and 7 bases from J, leaving 18 bases between. The DNA of the CDR3 is TGTGCCAGCAGTATTCAGGGGACGTTTGGGAATGAGCAGTTCTTC. Encoded protein: CASSIQGTFGNEQFF.

The chain recombines TRBV3-1 (or the pseudogene TRBV3-2) with TRBJ2-3; no firm D call. V lost 1 base to trimming and J lost 2 bases, with 16 bases between them. Germline CDR1 is LGHDT and CDR2 is YNNKEL (reference sequence). The CDR3 is 17 amino acids. The chain's CDR3 is CASSQVKPFANTDTQYF. The CDR3 coding sequence is TGTGCCAGCAGCCAAGTCAAGCCCTTCGCCAACACAGATACGCAGTATTTT.

J is TRBJ2-3 and V is TRBV7-9; 10 positions match TRBD1. From germline, CDR1 is SEHNR and CDR2 FQNEAQ (reference sequence). V gave up 2 bases and J gave up 3 bases; unmatched junction bases: 5. The CDR3 consists of 16 residues. CDR3 sequence reads: CASSLSTGGGTDTQYF. DNA for the CDR3: TGTGCCAGCAGCTTATCGACAGGGGGCGGGACAGATACGCAGTATTTT.

The gene calls are TRBV10-3 and TRBJ2-3; 7 bases align to TRBD2. In germline, CDR1 is ENHRY, CDR2 SYGVKD. CDR3 length: 15 residues. The J segment lost 4 bases and the V segment lost 4 bases, leaving 8 bases of the junction unmatched. CDR3 in amino acids: CAISVVRGVADTQYF. The DNA for the CDR3 is TGTGCCATCAGTGTAGTCCGGGGGGTTGCAGATACGCAGTATTTT.